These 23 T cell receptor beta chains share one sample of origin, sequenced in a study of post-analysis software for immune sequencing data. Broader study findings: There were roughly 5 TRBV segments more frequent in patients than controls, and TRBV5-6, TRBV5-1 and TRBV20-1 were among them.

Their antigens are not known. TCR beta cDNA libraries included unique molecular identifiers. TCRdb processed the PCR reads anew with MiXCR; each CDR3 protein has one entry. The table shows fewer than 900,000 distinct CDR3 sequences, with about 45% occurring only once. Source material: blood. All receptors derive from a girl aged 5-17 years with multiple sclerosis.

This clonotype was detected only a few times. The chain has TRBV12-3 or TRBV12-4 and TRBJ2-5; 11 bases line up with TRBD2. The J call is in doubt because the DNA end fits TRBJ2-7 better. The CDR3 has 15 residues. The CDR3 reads CASSRGLAATYEQYF. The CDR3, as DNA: TGTGCCAGCAGTCGGGGACTAGCGGCGACCTACGAGCAGTACTTC.

In DNA form, the CDR3 reads TGTGCCAGCAGCCAAGGGGACGGCACAGGGTGGACAGATACGCAGTATTTT. It is translated as CASSQGDGTGWTDTQYF. J is TRBJ2-3 and V is TRBV4-2, with D possibly TRBD1 on 6 matching bases. CDR3 length: 17 residues. V lost 1 base, J lost 3 bases, and 17 bases lay in between. Per germline, CDR1 LGHNA and CDR2 YNFKEQ.

CDR3 sequence: CASSFIRPGLAGGDTQYF. DNA for the CDR3: TGTGCCAGCAGTTTCATACGACCGGGACTAGCGGGAGGAGATACGCAGTATTTT. The chain couples TRBV27 to TRBJ2-3; 15 nucleotides match TRBD2. J was trimmed by 5 bases and V by 3 bases; bases with no gene match: 9. Germline V lookup: CDR1 MNHEY, CDR2 SMNVEV (reference sequence). The CDR3 contains 18 residues.

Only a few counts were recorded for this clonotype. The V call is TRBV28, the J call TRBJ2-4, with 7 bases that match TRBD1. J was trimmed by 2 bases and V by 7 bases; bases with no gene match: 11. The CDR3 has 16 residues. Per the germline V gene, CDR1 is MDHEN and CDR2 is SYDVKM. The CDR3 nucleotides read TGTGCCAGCAACCAGCACAGGGGTATGTCCAAAAACATTCAGTACTTC. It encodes CASNQHRGMSKNIQYF.

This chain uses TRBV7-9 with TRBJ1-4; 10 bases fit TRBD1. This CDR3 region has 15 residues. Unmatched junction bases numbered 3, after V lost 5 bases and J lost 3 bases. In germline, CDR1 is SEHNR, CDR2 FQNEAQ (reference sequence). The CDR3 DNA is TGTGCCAGCAGCGCGGGGACAGGGGCTAATGAAAAACTGTTTTTT. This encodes CASSAGTGANEKLFF.

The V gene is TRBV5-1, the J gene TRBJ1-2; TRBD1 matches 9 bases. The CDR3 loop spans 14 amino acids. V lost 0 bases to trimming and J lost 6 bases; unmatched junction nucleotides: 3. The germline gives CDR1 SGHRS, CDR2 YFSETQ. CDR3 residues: CASSLVQGADGYTF. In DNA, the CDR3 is TGCGCCAGCAGCTTGGTACAGGGGGCCGATGGCTACACCTTC.

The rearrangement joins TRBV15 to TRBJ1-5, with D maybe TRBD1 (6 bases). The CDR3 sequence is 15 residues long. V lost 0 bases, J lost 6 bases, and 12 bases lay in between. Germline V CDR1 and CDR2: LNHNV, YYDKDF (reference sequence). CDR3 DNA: TGTGCCACCAGCAGAGATACAGGGTCGGGTCAGCCCCAGCATTTT. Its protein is CATSRDTGSGQPQHF.

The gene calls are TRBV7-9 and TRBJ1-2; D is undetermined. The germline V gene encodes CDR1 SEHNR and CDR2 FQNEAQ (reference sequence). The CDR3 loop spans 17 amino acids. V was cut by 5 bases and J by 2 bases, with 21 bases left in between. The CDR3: CASSPNAGAFLNYGYTF. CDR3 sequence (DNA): TGTGCCAGCAGCCCGAACGCGGGCGCCTTCCTAAACTATGGCTACACCTTC.

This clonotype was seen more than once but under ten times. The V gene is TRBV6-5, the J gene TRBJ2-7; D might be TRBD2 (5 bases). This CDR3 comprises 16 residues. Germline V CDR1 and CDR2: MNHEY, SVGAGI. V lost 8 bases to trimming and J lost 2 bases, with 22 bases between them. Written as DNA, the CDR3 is TGTGCCAGCTCCATCTCCTCCGGGATAAGGACCTACGAGCAGTACTTC. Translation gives CASSISSGIRTYEQYF.

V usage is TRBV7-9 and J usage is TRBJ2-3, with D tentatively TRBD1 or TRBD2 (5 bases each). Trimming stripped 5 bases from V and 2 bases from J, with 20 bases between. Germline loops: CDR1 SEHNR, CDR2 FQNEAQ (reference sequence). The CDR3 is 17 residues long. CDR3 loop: CASSVLNTGLLTDTQYF. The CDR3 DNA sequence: TGTGCCAGCAGCGTATTAAATACAGGACTCCTCACAGATACGCAGTATTTT. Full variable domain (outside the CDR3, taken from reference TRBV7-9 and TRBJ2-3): DTGVSQNPRHKITKRGQNVTFRCDPISEHNRLYWYRQTLGQGPEFLTYFQNEAQLEKSRLLSDRFSAERPKGSFSTLEIQRTEQGDSAMYLCASSVLNTGLLTDTQYFGPGTRLTVL.

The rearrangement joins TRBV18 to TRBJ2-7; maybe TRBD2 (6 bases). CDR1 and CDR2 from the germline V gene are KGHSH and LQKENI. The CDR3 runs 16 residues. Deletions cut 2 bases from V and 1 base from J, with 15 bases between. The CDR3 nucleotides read TGTGCCAGCTCACCAGGGGGGTCGACACCATCCTACGAGCAGTACTTC. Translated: CASSPGGSTPSYEQYF.

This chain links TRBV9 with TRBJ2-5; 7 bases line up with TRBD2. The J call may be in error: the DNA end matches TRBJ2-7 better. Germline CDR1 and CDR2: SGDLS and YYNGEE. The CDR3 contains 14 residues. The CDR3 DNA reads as TGTGCCAGCAGCCCTGGGGGGGAAACCTACGAGCAGTACTTC. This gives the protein CASSPGGETYEQYF.

The CDR3 spells CSANPLADYEQYF. The DNA of the CDR3 is TGCAGTGCTAACCCACTAGCGGATTACGAGCAGTACTTC. V is TRBV20-1 and J is TRBJ2-7, with 8 nucleotides matching TRBD2. The CDR3 extends over 13 amino acids. Germline V lookup: CDR1 DFQATT, CDR2 SNEGSKA (reference sequence). V was pared by 4 bases and J by 4 bases, with 6 bases of the junction left unmatched.

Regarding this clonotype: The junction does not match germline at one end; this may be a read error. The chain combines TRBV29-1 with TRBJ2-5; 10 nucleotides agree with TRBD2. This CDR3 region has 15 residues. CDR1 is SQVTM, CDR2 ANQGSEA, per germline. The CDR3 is CSVEDGLAGVEIQYF. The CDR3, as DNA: TGCAGCGTTGAAGATGGGCTAGCGGGAGTGGAGATCCAGTACTTC.

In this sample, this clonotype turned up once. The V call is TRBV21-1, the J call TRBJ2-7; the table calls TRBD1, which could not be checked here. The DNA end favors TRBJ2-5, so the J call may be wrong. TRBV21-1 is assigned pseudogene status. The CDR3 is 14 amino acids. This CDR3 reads CASSKGRGGETQYF. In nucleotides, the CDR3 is TGTGCCAGCAGCAAAGGGCGGGGGGGAGAGACCCAGTACTTC.

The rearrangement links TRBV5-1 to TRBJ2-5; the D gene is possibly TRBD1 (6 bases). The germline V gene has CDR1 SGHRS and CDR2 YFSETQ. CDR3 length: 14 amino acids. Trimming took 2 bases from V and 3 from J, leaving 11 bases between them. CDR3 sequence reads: CASSFTPGEETQYF. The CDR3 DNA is TGCGCCAGCAGCTTTACTCCAGGGGAAGAGACCCAGTACTTC. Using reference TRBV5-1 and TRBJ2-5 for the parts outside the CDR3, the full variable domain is KAGVTQTPRYLIKTRGQQVTLSCSPISGHRSVSWYQQTPGQGLQFLFEYFSETQRNKGNFPGRFSGRQFSNSRSEMNVSTLELGDSALYLCASSFTPGEETQYFGPGTRLLVL.

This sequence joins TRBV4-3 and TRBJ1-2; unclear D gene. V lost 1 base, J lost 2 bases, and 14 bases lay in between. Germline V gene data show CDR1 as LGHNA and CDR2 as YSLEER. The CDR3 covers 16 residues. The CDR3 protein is CASSQGQNLPNYGYTF. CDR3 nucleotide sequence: TGCGCCAGCAGCCAAGGGCAGAATTTACCCAACTATGGCTACACCTTC.

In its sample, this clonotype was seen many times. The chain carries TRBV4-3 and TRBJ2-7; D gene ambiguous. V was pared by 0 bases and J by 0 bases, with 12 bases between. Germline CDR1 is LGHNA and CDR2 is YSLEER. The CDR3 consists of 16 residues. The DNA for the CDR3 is TGCGCCAGCAGCCAAGATCTGATGGGGAACTCCTACGAGCAGTACTTC. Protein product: CASSQDLMGNSYEQYF.

Written as DNA, the CDR3 is TGTGCCAGCAGCTTAGGGAGTACGGGGAACACTGAAGCTTTCTTT. It yields the protein CASSLGSTGNTEAFF. The chain carries TRBV7-9 and TRBJ1-1; unclear D gene. The CDR3 sequence is 15 residues long. The ends were cut back, 1 base at V and 1 base at J, with 10 bases in the middle. The germline V gene encodes CDR1 SEHNR and CDR2 FQNEAQ (reference sequence).

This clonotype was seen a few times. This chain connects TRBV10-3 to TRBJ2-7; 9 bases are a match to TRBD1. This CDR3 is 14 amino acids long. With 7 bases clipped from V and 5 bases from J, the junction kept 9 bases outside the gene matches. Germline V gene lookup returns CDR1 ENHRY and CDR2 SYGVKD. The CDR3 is CAITAGTGMDEQYF. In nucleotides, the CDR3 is TGTGCCATCACCGCCGGGACAGGGATGGACGAGCAGTACTTC.

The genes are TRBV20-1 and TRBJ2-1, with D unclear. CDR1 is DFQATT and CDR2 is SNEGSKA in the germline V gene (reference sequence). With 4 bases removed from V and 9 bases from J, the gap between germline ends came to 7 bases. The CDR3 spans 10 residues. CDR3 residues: CSAINGEQFF. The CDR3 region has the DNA TGCAGTGCTATTAACGGTGAGCAGTTCTTC.

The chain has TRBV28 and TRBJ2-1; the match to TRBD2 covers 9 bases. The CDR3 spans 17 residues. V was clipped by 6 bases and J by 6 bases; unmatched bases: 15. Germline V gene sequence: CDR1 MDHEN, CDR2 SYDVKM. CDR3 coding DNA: TGTGCCAGCAGCCTACCCGGGGGCGGGAGGGCCAGCAATGAGCAGTTCTTC. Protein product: CASSLPGGGRASNEQFF. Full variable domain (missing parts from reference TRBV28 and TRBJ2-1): DVKVTQSSRYLVKRTGEKVFLECVQDMDHENMFWYRQDPGLGLRLIYFSYDVKMKEKGDIPEGYSVSREKKERFSLILESASTNQTSMYLCASSLPGGGRASNEQFFGPGTRLTVL.

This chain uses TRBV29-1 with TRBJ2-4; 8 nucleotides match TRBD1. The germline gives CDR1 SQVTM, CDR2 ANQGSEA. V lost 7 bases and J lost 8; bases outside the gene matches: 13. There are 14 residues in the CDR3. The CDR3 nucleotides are TGCAGCGCCTTCGTACAGGGGGATGCAGACATTCAGTACTTC. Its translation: CSAFVQGDADIQYF. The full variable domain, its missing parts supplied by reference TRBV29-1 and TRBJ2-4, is SAVISQKPSRDICQRGTSLTIQCQVDSQVTMMFWYRQQPGQSLTLIATANQGSEATYESGFVIDKFPISRPNLTFSTLTVSNMSPEDSSIYLCSAFVQGDADIQYFGAGTRLSVL.